The sample holds a few counts of the clone carrying this TCR beta chain. The sample is drawn from a study of cytomegalovirus exposure and HLA in healthy donors. This CDR3 is built from 15 residues. CDR1 and CDR2 (germline): ENHRY, SYGVKD. Trimming stripped 10 bases from V and 1 base from J, with 20 bases between. Use of 60 Vbeta and 13 Jbeta primers characterized the PCR. Profiled with immunoSEQ multiplex PCR; TCRdb holds only in-frame clones, not every one. In the table there are 85,000 to 130,000 clones, 71% of which are singletons. The chain recombines TRBV10-3 with TRBJ2-7, with D perhaps TRBD2 (6 bases). Material for sequencing was PBMCs. This receptor was obtained from a female donor in good health and CMV-seronegative. CDR3 protein: CATRTEGGGSYEQYF. In DNA, the CDR3 is TGTGCCACTCGGACTGAGGGAGGCGGGTCCTACGAGCAGTACTTC.